Presented here are 10 T cell receptor beta chains from one specimen sequenced in a study of CD8 T cells in ankylosing spondylitis (dated by TCRdb to the late 2010s). The method was 5' RACE. The data were produced on an Illumina HiSeq 2500. TCRdb reworked the public reads: Q25 trimming with fastp, MiXCR clone assembly, productive beta chains retained. All rows with the same CDR3 protein become a single entry with the most common DNA and genes. For this sample there are 200,000 to 250,000 distinct CDR3 sequences; around a quarter appear just once. 5% to 7.5% of the sample rests with the top ten. The sample consisted of blood, either unsorted or a sorted T cell fraction (not recorded which). These receptor sequences come from a male donor with ankylosing spondylitis or in good health (not recorded which).

A word on this clonotype: Possible read error: a much larger clone is one base away. The CDR3 DNA is TGTGCCAGCAGTTACTTTAGCGGGTGCGGCGAGACCCAGTACTTC. Translating it yields CASSYFSGCGETQYF. The genes are TRBV6-5 and TRBJ2-5; 7 nucleotides agree with TRBD2. Germline lookup yields CDR1 MNHEY and CDR2 SVGAGI. The ends lost 1 base at V and 5 bases at J; junction bases unmatched: 7. The CDR3 is 15 amino acids.

V usage is TRBV20-1 and J usage is TRBJ2-1, with D perhaps TRBD1 (6 bases). V was trimmed by 4 bases and J by 4 bases, leaving 11 bases between them. The germline V gene has CDR1 DFQATT and CDR2 SNEGSKA (reference sequence). This CDR3 contains 13 residues. CDR3 DNA: TGCAGTGCTACGGGACACAATTACAATGAGCAGTTCTTC. It specifies CSATGHNYNEQFF.

This clonotype was seen repeatedly, ten times or more. The chain couples TRBV20-1 to TRBJ2-1, with D perhaps matching TRBD2 (5 bases). Trimming shortened V by 6 bases and J by 2 bases, and 11 bases separated the two germline ends. The CDR3 extends over 13 amino acids. Germline V lookup: CDR1 DFQATT, CDR2 SNEGSKA (reference sequence). The CDR3 coding sequence is TGCAGTGCCCCGGAGGTGCCCTACAATGAGCAGTTCTTC. Translated, it gives CSAPEVPYNEQFF.

The table lists this clonotype with many counts. The chain uses TRBV20-1 and TRBJ1-4; 9 nucleotides match TRBD1. J lost 1 base, V lost 2 bases, and 5 bases had no gene match. The length of the CDR3 is 16 residues. Germline-derived CDR1 and CDR2 are DFQATT and SNEGSKA (reference sequence). CDR3 DNA: TGCAGTGCTAGACCCGGGACAGGGATAACTAATGAAAAACTGTTTTTT. Translation: CSARPGTGITNEKLFF.

This clonotype was detected once. CDR3 nucleotide sequence: TGTGCCATGGGCCCCGGGCTCTTCCTTTACACCGGGGAGCTGTTTTTT. Translation: CAMGPGLFLYTGELFF. The chain couples TRBV5-6 to TRBJ2-2; D remains unclear. The CDR3 is 16 residues long. Germline assignment: CDR1 SGHDT and CDR2 YYEEEE. Trimming cost V 9 bases and J 3 bases, with 21 bases left between them.

The table lists this clonotype with many counts. The J gene is TRBJ2-7, the V gene TRBV20-1; D might be TRBD2 (5 bases). This CDR3 is 15 amino acids long. Deletions cut 1 base from V and 3 bases from J, with 16 bases between. Germline lookup yields CDR1 DFQATT and CDR2 SNEGSKA (reference sequence). CDR3: CSARGRGRIGYEQYF. Written as DNA, the CDR3 is TGCAGTGCTAGAGGTCGGGGTAGGATTGGCTACGAGCAGTACTTC.

This clonotype has just a few counts. The rearrangement joins TRBV20-1 to TRBJ2-7; tentatively, D is TRBD2 (5 bases). Looked up from germline, CDR1 is DFQATT and CDR2 is SNEGSKA (reference sequence). The V end was cut by 1 base, the J end by 0 bases, with 10 bases between. This CDR3 comprises 14 residues. The CDR3 protein is CSARGWAGSYEQYF. CDR3 nucleotide sequence: TGCAGTGCTAGAGGTTGGGCGGGCTCCTACGAGCAGTACTTC.

This clonotype was recorded at least ten times. The chain uses TRBV9 and TRBJ2-5; 8 nucleotides line up with TRBD1. This CDR3 region has 15 residues. Per the germline V gene, CDR1 is SGDLS and CDR2 is YYNGEE. With V trimmed by 0 bases and J by 5 bases, 6 bases remained unmatched. The CDR3 sequence: CASSVVVRGRETQYF. In DNA, the CDR3 is TGTGCCAGCAGCGTAGTAGTCAGGGGGCGGGAGACCCAGTACTTC.

Worth noting for this clonotype: A read error may explain this, as a much larger clone is one base away. The CDR3 end shows no conserved phenylalanine or tryptophan, and so a read error is likely. The chain joins TRBV5-6 to TRBJ1-5; 7 bases agree with TRBD1. After removal of 3 bases from V and 1 base from J, the junction contained 10 bases not matched to a gene. The CDR3 consists of 17 residues. Germline-derived CDR1 and CDR2 are SGHDT and YYEEEE. The CDR3 DNA reads TGTGCCAGCAGCTCCAGACAGGGCCGCCTGAGCAATCAGCCCCAGCATCTT. Its protein is CASSSRQGRLSNQPQHL.

This clonotype was recorded only once. A much larger clone is a single base away; this may be a read error. This rearrangement joins TRBV9 to TRBJ2-3, with a tentative D call TRBD1 (6 bases). The CDR3 is 14 residues long. Germline V CDR1 and CDR2: SGDLS, YYNGEE. CDR3 residues: CASSIQGSKDTQYF. CDR3 coding DNA: TGTGCCAGCAGCATACAGGGCAGCAAAGATACGCAGTATTTT.